This T cell receptor beta chain was captured in a study of T cells after yellow fever vaccination. For the study at large: Low-cell-number fractions were prepared with SMART-Seq v4 Ultra Low Input. The study, taken as a whole, reports: Among primary-vaccination clones, most reappeared after the booster, at 95% to 96% for CD4 and around 91% for CD8.

The study made its TCR cDNA through 5'RACE template switching. That step introduced a universal primer site along with UMIs. TCRdb called the 5' RACE reads again in MiXCR, with one record for every CDR3 protein. Here the sample spans about 69,000 distinct CDR3 sequences, around 6.2% being singletons. Many counts were recorded for this clonotype. Antigen specificity is unknown. The input for sequencing was CD4+ T cells sorted from PBMCs, taken less than 18 days after the first yellow fever vaccination. The sequence derives from a man aged 18 to 30 who received the YFV17D yellow fever vaccine.

The CDR3 DNA reads as TGTGCCAGCTCACCACTGGGGGAGAACACTGAAGCTTTCTTT. It specifies CASSPLGENTEAFF. V usage is TRBV18 and J usage is TRBJ1-1; possible D gene TRBD1, 5 bases. The ends were cut back, 1 base at V and 1 base at J, with 7 bases in the middle. Germline values: CDR1 KGHSH, CDR2 LQKENI. This CDR3 spans 14 amino acids. The full variable domain, in which reference TRBV18 and TRBJ1-1 provide the parts outside the CDR3, is NAGVMQNPRHLVRRRGQEARLRCSPMKGHSHVYWYRQLPEEGLKFMVYLQKENIIDESGMPKERFSAEFPKEGPSILRIQQVVRGDSAAYFCASSPLGENTEAFFGQGTRLTVV.